This TCR beta chain was found in a study of T cell repertoires in cytomegalovirus infection. Germline CDR1 reads SGHVS; CDR2 reads FNYEAQ. V was clipped by 7 bases and J by 4 bases; unmatched bases: 3. This CDR3 region has 14 residues. In TCRdb, the reads were re-called with MiXCR into one record per CDR3 protein. Of 650,000 to 900,000 distinct CDR3 sequences in the sample, roughly 29% were seen once. General study results and limits: In two of eight donors, the top clonotype was HLA-C-restricted CMV-specific.

As to this clonotype: Its specificity is unknown.

This receptor was obtained from a human donor in good health (CMV status not recorded). Some clones in this sample may be carry-over from other donors' samples. The chain links TRBV7-6 to TRBJ1-4, with 10 positions matching TRBD1. The input for sequencing was cultured CD8+ T cells from PBMCs, taken from culture after CMV antigen stimulation. The CDR3 loop reads CASTRDRGNEKLFF. DNA of the CDR3: TGTGCCAGCACCCGGGACAGGGGTAATGAAAAACTGTTTTTT.